This TCR beta chain appears in the sequencing data of a study of blood T cell repertoires in COVID-19. There are a few counts of this clone. V lost 3 bases to trimming and J lost 4 bases, with 9 bases between them. The CDR3 spans 13 residues. Germline CDR1 MNHNS, CDR2 SASEGT. Sequencing used immunoSEQ multiplex PCR; TCRdb keeps in-frame clones, though not all of them. The data show about 150,000 clones, approximately 80% seen once. The TCR comes from a man in his sixties or seventies who had been exposed to COVID-19. Sequencing used PBMCs or T cells enriched from blood (not recorded which). The rearrangement uses TRBV6-1 and TRBJ1-1, with TRBD1 as a possible D gene (5 bases). The CDR3 protein is CASSERGVTEAFF. CDR3 in DNA: TGTGCCAGCAGTGAGCGGGGGGTCACTGAAGCTTTCTTT.